This T cell receptor (beta chain) was recovered during a study of shared clonotypes between healthy human individuals. Study-level background: The cohort had a couple of women and three men, ages 18 to 49. Plates per donor: three CD4 naive, three CD4 memory, two CD8 naive, one CD8 memory. Study outcomes and limitations: Non-shared clonotypes showed lower generation probabilities than clonotypes common to all four donors. Richness estimates generally favored naive over memory subsets.

Concerning this clone: No antigen is known for it.

Naive CD8 cells lacked CD45RO and underwent positive selection for CCR7, leaving out terminally differentiated effector memory CD45RA+ cells. The germline V gene has CDR1 SEHNR and CDR2 FQNEAQ (reference sequence). The V segment lost 5 bases and the J segment 2 bases; nucleotides outside the gene matches: 10. This CDR3 comprises 16 residues. The repertoire was sequenced with immunoSEQ multiplex PCR; TCRdb's copy has only in-frame clones and lacks some. The sample records millions of clones, about 95% being singletons. Sequenced material: naive CD8+ T cells sorted from blood. This receptor was obtained from a man between 18 and 35 years old in good health. The chain carries TRBV7-9 and TRBJ2-3; 7 bases fit TRBD2. CDR3 coding DNA: TGTGCCAGCAGCCTAAGAATCAGCGGGAACACAGATACGCAGTATTTT. It encodes CASSLRISGNTDTQYF. The full variable domain, in which reference TRBV7-9 and TRBJ2-3 provide the parts outside the CDR3, is DTGVSQNPRHKITKRGQNVTFRCDPISEHNRLYWYRQTLGQGPEFLTYFQNEAQLEKSRLLSDRFSAERPKGSFSTLEIQRTEQGDSAMYLCASSLRISGNTDTQYFGPGTRLTVL.